This TCR beta chain was recorded in a study of blood T cell repertoires in COVID-19. Study background: The cDNA or gDNA used as material had been derived from T cells, B-cell-depleted T cells, or PBMCs.

This clone occurred a few times. Libraries were prepared by immunoSEQ multiplex PCR; TCRdb keeps only in-frame clonotypes and omits some of them. The sample lists a few hundred thousand clones, 90% occurring once. Seattle's cohort entered during active infection and was followed longitudinally. V was clipped by 0 bases and J by 4 bases, with 9 bases between them. The CDR3 has 14 residues. Germline loops: CDR1 SNHLY, CDR2 FYNNEI. The sequence came from a woman aged 40 to 50 with COVID-19, enrolled during active disease. The source material was peripheral blood. The V and J genes are TRBV2 and TRBJ1-1; D not resolved. In DNA, the CDR3 is TGTGCCAGCAGTGAAGCTCGGGTTTCCACTGAAGCTTTCTTT. It specifies CASSEARVSTEAFF.